This T cell receptor beta chain was captured in a study of T cell changes during pregnancy in multiple sclerosis. Sequencing was performed with immunoSEQ multiplex PCR; in TCRdb, only in-frame clones are kept and a portion is missing. This table holds roughly 87,000 clones, roughly 95% found once. The source was peripheral blood, collected in the third trimester of pregnancy. The sequence was obtained from a female donor in good health, enrolled as a control in a pregnancy study.

The DNA for the CDR3 is TGTGCCAGCATCATAGGGGGGGGTAACTATGGCTACACCTTC. Amino acids: CASIIGGGNYGYTF. The chain links TRBV2 to TRBJ1-2; TRBD1 might be the D (6 bases). CDR3 length equals 14 residues. Germline V lookup: CDR1 SNHLY, CDR2 FYNNEI. Deletions cut 7 bases from V and 1 base from J, with 13 bases between.